The text below deals with one TCR beta chain. Generated by immunoSEQ multiplex PCR, the TCRdb table keeps only in-frame clones and is missing some. The sample gives fewer than 200,000 clones, about 76% of which show up once; about 9% is in the top ten. These data belong to a study of blood T cell repertoires in COVID-19. Sequencing used peripheral blood. This TCR derives from a woman in her 50s with active or convalescent COVID-19.

The chain's CDR3 is CASSAGQGRYEQYF. The DNA for the CDR3 is TGTGCCAGTAGTGCGGGACAGGGGAGATACGAGCAGTACTTC. The chain couples TRBV19 to TRBJ2-7; TRBD1 agrees at 10 bases. The J segment lost 4 bases and the V segment lost 5 bases, leaving 5 bases of the junction unmatched. The V gene's germline CDR1 is LNHDA and CDR2 SQIVND (reference sequence). The CDR3 loop spans 14 amino acids.